This T cell receptor beta chain was identified in a study of blood T cells in healthy people across ages. General study findings and limits: The long-lived group displayed more naive CD4+ cells, plus higher diversity, than the aged donors did. The diversity estimates, figures obtained from one million T cells, were considered underestimates.

Each sample had at least 6.5 million PBMCs isolated. The CDR3 contains 15 residues. Germline values: CDR1 MNHEY, CDR2 SMNVEV (reference sequence). V shed 6 bases and J 4 bases; nucleotides not matched to a gene: 11. This clonotype appeared a few times. Its antigen is unknown. Primed by a sample-barcoded 5' primer and a J-beta primer mix, a second PCR proceeded for roughly 6 to 12 cycles. TCRdb recomputed calls from the 5' RACE reads with MiXCR, one row per CDR3 protein. This table has 700,000 to 850,000 distinct CDR3 sequences, about 53% appearing once. Specimen: blood. This sequence was found in an older man in good health. V and J are TRBV27 and TRBJ1-2; the match to TRBD1 covers 7 bases. For the CDR3, the DNA is TGTGCCAGCAGGACGCTGTTAGGGGGCGGCTATGGCTACACCTTC. This codes for CASRTLLGGGYGYTF.